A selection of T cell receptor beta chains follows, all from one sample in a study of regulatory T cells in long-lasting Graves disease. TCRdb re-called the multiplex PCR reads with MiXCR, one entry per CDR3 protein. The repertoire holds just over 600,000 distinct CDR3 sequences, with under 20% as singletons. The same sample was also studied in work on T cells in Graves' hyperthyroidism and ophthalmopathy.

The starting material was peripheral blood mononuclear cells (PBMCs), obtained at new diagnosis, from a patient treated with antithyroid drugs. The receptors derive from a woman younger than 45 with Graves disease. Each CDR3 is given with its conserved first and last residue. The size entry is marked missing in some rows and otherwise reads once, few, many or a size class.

CASSESASGLADTQYF | TRBJ2-3 | TRBV2 | NA
CAISEWAYEQYF | TRBJ2-7 | TRBV10-3 | few
CASRGSGTGGRTNEQFF | TRBJ2-1 | TRBV28 | many
CASSAGGPPDGYTF | TRBJ1-2 | TRBV5-1 | many
CASSPNRNGYEQYF | TRBJ2-7 | TRBV18 | few
CASSEWGGLDQPQHF | TRBJ1-5 | TRBV6-2/TRBV6-3 | NA
CSARDKRASYNEQFF | TRBJ2-1 | TRBV20-1 | many
CASSPGPWTSGMNEQYF | TRBJ2-7 | TRBV7-8 | NA
CASSLAGANDEQFF | TRBJ2-1 | TRBV11-2 | few
CASSSDRGRNTEAFF | TRBJ1-1 | TRBV5-1 | NA
CATSDPRRGANYGYTF | TRBJ1-2 | TRBV24-1 | few
CASSSWTKETQYF | TRBJ2-5 | TRBV5-1 | few
CSANPPGSTGELFF | TRBJ2-2 | TRBV20-1 | NA
CASGGTGRAGGYTF | TRBJ1-2 | TRBV2 | many
CASRSFSARSYNGQFF | TRBJ2-1 | TRBV28 | NA
CASSQGVVLAGYNEQFF | TRBJ2-1 | TRBV7-2 | NA
CASSAFGANVLTF | TRBJ2-6 | TRBV2 | NA
CASSRGPGADTQYF | TRBJ2-3 | TRBV3-1 | few
CATERAGGYTF | TRBJ1-2 | TRBV24-1 | NA
CSASRTSGIYEQFF | TRBJ2-1 | TRBV20-1 | many
CASSLGGYEQFF | TRBJ2-1 | TRBV5-1 | many
CASSFASGGSYEQYF | TRBJ2-7 | TRBV28 | many
CASSYTSGGRYEQYF | TRBJ2-7 | TRBV5-1 | few
CASSFQGGIGNQPQHF | TRBJ1-5 | TRBV12-3/TRBV12-4 | few
CAWGTPNKYEQYF | TRBJ2-7 | TRBV30 | many
CSARDGLAGTSNTGELFF | TRBJ2-2 | TRBV20-1 | NA
CASSEGRSYGYTF | TRBJ1-2 | TRBV6-1 | many
CSATNSNQPQHF | TRBJ1-5 | TRBV20-1 | many
CSARDLAGGNTEAFF | TRBJ1-1 | TRBV20-1 | many
CASSSLLYNTGELFF | TRBJ2-2 | TRBV28 | NA
CASTPGLEVNEQFF | TRBJ2-1 | TRBV6-1 | few
CASGGQETDTQYF | TRBJ2-3 | TRBV2 | many
CASIPGTGAGSPLHF | TRBJ1-6 | TRBV28 | many
CASSFVRGETQYF | TRBJ2-5 | TRBV12-3/TRBV12-4 | NA
CAWSSGLPAVNEQFF | TRBJ2-1 | TRBV30 | NA